This T cell receptor (beta chain) was identified during a study of T-cell reconstitution after alpha-beta-depleted transplantation in children (dated by TCRdb to 2016 to 2018). Notes on the research overall: Using TCR repertoire profiling, the study followed T-cell immune reconstitution in a quantitative way in children after TCRalphabeta/CD19-depleted allogeneic hematopoietic cell transplantation.

The study at large found these results: In some patients, high TCRbeta diversity at day 60 was attributed to recipient T cells and intrathymic progenitors that had survived conditioning. The apparently early recovery of alphabetaT-cell counts about two months after transplant reportedly depended on only several hundred rapidly expanded clones that came from non-depleted graft cells. The frequencies of hyperexpanded clones fell over the following months, and after one year, T-cell counts and TCRbeta diversity were mostly attributed to newly produced T cells.

Notes on this clonotype: Its antigen target is currently unknown. No base quality values were provided; no much bigger clone lies one nucleotide off.

The sample's treatment or condition label is to be understood as: allogeneic hematopoietic cell transplantation with graft depleted of TCRalphabeta T cells and CD19 B cells. TCRalphabeta/CD19-depleted allogeneic hematopoietic cell grafts were given to the transplant recipients, all of whom were children. CDR1 and CDR2 are drawn from the germline V gene (reference sequence): DFQATT, SNEGSKA. Counted from cysteine to phenylalanine, this CDR3 has 19 amino acids. Only the CDR3 DNA is retained, 57 bases long and in frame from the first base. The V end gives up 4 bases and the J end 4 bases, leaving 17 bases in the junction not matched to a gene. Receptor amplification or capture employed PCR. These reads were obtained on an Illumina HiSeq 2500. To normalize quantification of the TCRbeta repertoire, the TCR libraries were built with molecular barcoding that relied on unique molecular identifiers. Using fastp at Q25 and MiXCR, TCRdb reprocessed the public reads and kept productive beta chains. For every CDR3 protein sequence, its rows merge into one entry that carries the most common genes and DNA. The sample includes tens of thousands of distinct CDR3 sequences, with 40% to 55% observed a single time. The ten largest clonotypes hold nearly 98% of the sample.

The source was PBMCs, mostly from graft donor cells, collected 360 days after TCRalphabeta/CD19-depleted stem cell transplant. The rearranged segments are TRBV20-1 and TRBJ2-7; 15 central bases correspond to TRBD2. This receptor was identified in a male patient aged 10 to 17 who had a stem cell transplant for acute lymphoblastic leukemia, so the T cells may come from the graft donor. Here the CDR3 is given as CSAMLPWTSGGAGGYEQYF. The DNA reads TGCAGTGCTATGCTCCCTTGGACTAGCGGGGGGGCAGGTGGTTACGAGCAGTACTTC.